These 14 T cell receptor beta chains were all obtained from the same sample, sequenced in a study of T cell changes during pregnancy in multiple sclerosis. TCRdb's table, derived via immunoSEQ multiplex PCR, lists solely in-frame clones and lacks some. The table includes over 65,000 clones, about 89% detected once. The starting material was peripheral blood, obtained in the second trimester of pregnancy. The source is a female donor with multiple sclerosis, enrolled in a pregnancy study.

The CDR3, as DNA: TGTGCCTGGAGTAATATGGCAGAGCAGTTCTTC. Residues: CAWSNMAEQFF. This chain connects TRBV30 to TRBJ2-1; unclear D gene. The CDR3 contains 11 residues. CDR1 and CDR2 from the germline V gene are GTSNPN and SVGIG (reference sequence). Trimming removed 2 bases from V and 10 bases from J, with 9 bases in between.

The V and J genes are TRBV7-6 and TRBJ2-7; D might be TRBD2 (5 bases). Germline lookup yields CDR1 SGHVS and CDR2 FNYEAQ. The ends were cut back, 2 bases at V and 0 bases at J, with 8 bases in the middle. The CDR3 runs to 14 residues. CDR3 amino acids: CASSLSGSSYEQYF. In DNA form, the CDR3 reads TGTGCCAGCAGCTTAAGCGGCAGCTCCTACGAGCAGTACTTC. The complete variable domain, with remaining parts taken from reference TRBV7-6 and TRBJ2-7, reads GAGVSQSPRYKVTKRGQDVALRCDPISGHVSLYWYRQALGQGPEFLTYFNYEAQQDKSGLPNDRFSAERPEGSISTLTIQRTEQRDSAMYRCASSLSGSSYEQYFGPGTRLTVT.

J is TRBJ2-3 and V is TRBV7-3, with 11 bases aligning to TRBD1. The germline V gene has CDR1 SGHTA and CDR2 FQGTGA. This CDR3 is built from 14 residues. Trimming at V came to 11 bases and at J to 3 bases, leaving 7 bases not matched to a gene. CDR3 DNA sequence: TGTGCCTCCTCCGGGACAGGGGGTACAGATACGCAGTATTTT. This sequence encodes CASSGTGGTDTQYF.

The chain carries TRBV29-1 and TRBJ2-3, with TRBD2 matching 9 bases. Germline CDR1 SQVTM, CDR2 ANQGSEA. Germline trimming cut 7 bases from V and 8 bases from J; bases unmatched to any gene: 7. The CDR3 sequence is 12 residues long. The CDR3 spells CSGTLSGGTQYF. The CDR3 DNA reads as TGCAGCGGTACGCTTAGCGGGGGTACGCAGTATTTT.

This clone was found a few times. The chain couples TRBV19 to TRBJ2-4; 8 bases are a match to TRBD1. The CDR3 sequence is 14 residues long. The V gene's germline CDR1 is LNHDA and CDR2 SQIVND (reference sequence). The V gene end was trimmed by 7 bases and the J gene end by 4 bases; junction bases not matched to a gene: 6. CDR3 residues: CASTPRTGKNIQYF. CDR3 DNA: TGTGCCAGTACCCCCAGGACAGGGAAAAACATTCAGTACTTC.

In nucleotides, the CDR3 is TGTGCCAGCAGTTTTCTGGTTAGCTCCTACGAGCAGTACTTC. This encodes CASSFLVSSYEQYF. The V gene is TRBV6-5, the J gene TRBJ2-7, with D hard to call. The CDR3 spans 14 residues. V lost 4 bases and J lost 0, with 10 bases in between. The germline gives CDR1 MNHEY, CDR2 SVGAGI.

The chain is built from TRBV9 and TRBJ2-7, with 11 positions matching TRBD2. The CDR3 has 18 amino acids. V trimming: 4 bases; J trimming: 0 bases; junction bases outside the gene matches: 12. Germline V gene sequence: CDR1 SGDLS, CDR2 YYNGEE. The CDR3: CASSPQTTGTSGSYEQYF. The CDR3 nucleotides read TGTGCCAGCAGCCCACAGACGACCGGGACTAGCGGCTCCTACGAGCAGTACTTC.

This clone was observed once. CDR3 amino acids: CASSLVREAPAFF. The CDR3 DNA reads TGTGCCAGCAGCTTGGTGCGGGAAGCTCCAGCTTTCTTT. The V call is TRBV5-4, the J call TRBJ1-1; D is unclear. The CDR3 length is 13 residues. V dropped 0 bases and J dropped 10 bases, with 13 bases sitting between them. Germline V lookup: CDR1 SGHNT, CDR2 YYREEE (reference sequence). The full variable domain, in which reference TRBV5-4 and TRBJ1-1 provide the parts outside the CDR3, is ETGVTQSPTHLIKTRGQQVTLRCSSQSGHNTVSWYQQALGQGPQFIFQYYREEENGRGNFPPRFSGLQFPNYSSELNVNALELDDSALYLCASSLVREAPAFFGQGTRLTVV.

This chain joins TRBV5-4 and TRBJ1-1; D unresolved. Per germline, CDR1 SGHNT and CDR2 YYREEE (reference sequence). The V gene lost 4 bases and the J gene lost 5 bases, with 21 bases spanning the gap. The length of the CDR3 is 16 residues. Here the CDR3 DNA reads TGTGCCAGCAGCCCAGTTCCGGGATCTAGCGGGACTGAAGCTTTCTTT. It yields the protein CASSPVPGSSGTEAFF. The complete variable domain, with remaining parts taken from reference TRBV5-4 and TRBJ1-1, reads ETGVTQSPTHLIKTRGQQVTLRCSSQSGHNTVSWYQQALGQGPQFIFQYYREEENGRGNFPPRFSGLQFPNYSSELNVNALELDDSALYLCASSPVPGSSGTEAFFGQGTRLTVV.

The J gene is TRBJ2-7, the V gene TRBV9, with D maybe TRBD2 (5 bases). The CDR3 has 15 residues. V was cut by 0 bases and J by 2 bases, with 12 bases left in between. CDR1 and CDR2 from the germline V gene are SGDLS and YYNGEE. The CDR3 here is CASSVDFRGTYEQYF. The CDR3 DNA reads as TGTGCCAGCAGCGTAGATTTCCGGGGAACCTACGAGCAGTACTTC.

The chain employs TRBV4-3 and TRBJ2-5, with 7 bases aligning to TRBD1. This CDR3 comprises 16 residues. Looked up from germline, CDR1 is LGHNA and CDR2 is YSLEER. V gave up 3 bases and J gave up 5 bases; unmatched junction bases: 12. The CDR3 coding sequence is TGCGCCAGCAGCCAGGGTCCGACAGGGCGTAGTGAGACCCAGTACTTC. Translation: CASSQGPTGRSETQYF.

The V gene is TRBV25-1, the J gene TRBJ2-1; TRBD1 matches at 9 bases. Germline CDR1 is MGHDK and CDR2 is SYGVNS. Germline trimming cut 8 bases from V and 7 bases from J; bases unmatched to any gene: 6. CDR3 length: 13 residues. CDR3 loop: CASYGTGRNEQFF. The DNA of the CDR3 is TGTGCCAGCTACGGGACAGGGAGAAATGAGCAGTTCTTC.

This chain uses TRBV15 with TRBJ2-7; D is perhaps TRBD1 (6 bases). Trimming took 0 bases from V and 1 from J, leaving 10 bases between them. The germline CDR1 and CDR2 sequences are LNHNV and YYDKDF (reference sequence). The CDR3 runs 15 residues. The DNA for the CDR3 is TGTGCCACCAGCAGAGATCGCGGACAGTCCTACGAGCAGTACTTC. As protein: CATSRDRGQSYEQYF.

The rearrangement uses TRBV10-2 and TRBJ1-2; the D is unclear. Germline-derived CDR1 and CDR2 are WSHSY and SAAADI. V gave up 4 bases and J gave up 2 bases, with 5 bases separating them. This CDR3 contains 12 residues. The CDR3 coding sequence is TGCGCCAGCAGTGGCCTAAACTATGGCTACACCTTC. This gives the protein CASSGLNYGYTF.